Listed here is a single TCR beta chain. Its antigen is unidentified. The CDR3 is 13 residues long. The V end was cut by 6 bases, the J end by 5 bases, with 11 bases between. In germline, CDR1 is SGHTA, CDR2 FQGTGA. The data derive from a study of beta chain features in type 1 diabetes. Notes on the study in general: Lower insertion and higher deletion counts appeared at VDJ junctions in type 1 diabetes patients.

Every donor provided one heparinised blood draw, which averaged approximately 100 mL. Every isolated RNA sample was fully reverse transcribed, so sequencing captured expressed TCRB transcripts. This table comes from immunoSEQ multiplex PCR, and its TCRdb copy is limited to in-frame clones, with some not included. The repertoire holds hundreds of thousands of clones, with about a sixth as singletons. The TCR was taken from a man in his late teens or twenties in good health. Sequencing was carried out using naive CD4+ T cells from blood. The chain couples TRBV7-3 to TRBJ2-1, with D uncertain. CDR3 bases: TGTGCCAGCAGTCCTGCATGGGACAATGAGCAGTTCTTC. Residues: CASSPAWDNEQFF.